This T cell receptor (beta chain) was obtained from a study of CD8+ T cells in alopecia areata. About the research overall: Treatment comprised oral tofacitinib, 5 to 10 mg twice daily, in treated patients. The authors scored treated patients' severity by affected scalp percentage. Study-wide results and limits: Lesional scalp displayed greater clonality than normal scalp, most notably in alopecia totalis/universalis.

This clone was picked up one time. The antigen is unknown. TCR sequencing used cDNA made by reverse transcription of extracted RNA. Produced via immunoSEQ multiplex PCR; TCRdb's table is partial and in-frame only. The table records under 95,000 clones, about three quarters of them present only once. Described treatment: oral pan-JAK inhibitor, 5-10 mg twice daily. Alopecia areata patients had lesional scalp punch biopsies and peripheral blood taken from them. V lost 4 bases, J lost 5 bases, and 8 bases lay in between. CDR1 SQVTM and CDR2 ANQGSEA come from the germline V gene. The CDR3 loop spans 12 amino acids.

The sequenced sample was CD8+ T cells sorted from blood, obtained between weeks 43 and 45, from a patient treated with tofacitinib. This TCR came from a human donor with alopecia areata. The gene calls are TRBV29-1 and TRBJ2-2; a weak D match, TRBD2 (6 bases). The CDR3 nucleotides are TGCAGCGTTGTCCGGGGGACCGGGGAGCTGTTTTTT. It encodes CSVVRGTGELFF.